The present T cell receptor beta chain was sequenced within a study of CD8 T cells in Susac syndrome. A word on this clonotype: Antigen unknown.

The authors reverse transcribed roughly 0.5 to 1 ug RNA with random hexamers. With immunoSEQ multiplex PCR, TCR beta CDR3 was amplified across 54 Vbeta and 13 Jbeta. TCRdb processed the immunoSEQ multiplex PCR reads anew with MiXCR; each CDR3 protein has one entry. In the table there are roughly 140,000 distinct CDR3 sequences, around 95% of which are singletons. Sequencing of TCR beta was performed on blood CD8+ T cells and on blood CD4+ T cells. TEMRA cells were FACS-enriched and CD8+ and CD4+ T cells negatively isolated. Germline V gene lookup returns CDR1 SQVTM and CDR2 ANQGSEA. V dropped 5 bases and J dropped 2; count of bases not matched to a gene: 6. The CDR3 sequence is 15 residues long. The study's findings and limits: The study admitted that it had a relatively small number of individuals in its TCR sequencing and HLA analysis.

This receptor was identified in a human donor with multiple sclerosis. Specimen: CD8+ T cells from PBMCs. This rearrangement joins TRBV29-1 to TRBJ1-5; 10 positions match TRBD1. The DNA for the CDR3 is TGCAGCGTTCGCTCGGGGACAGGGGGCAATCAGCCCCAGCATTTT. Encoded protein: CSVRSGTGGNQPQHF. Combining the CDR3 with reference TRBV29-1 and TRBJ1-5 gives the whole variable domain SAVISQKPSRDICQRGTSLTIQCQVDSQVTMMFWYRQQPGQSLTLIATANQGSEATYESGFVIDKFPISRPNLTFSTLTVSNMSPEDSSIYLCSVRSGTGGNQPQHFGDGTRLSIL.